These T cell receptor beta chains were read from a single sample in a study of cytomegalovirus exposure and HLA in healthy donors. TCRdb's table, derived via immunoSEQ multiplex PCR, lists solely in-frame clones and lacks some. The sample has some 90,000 clones, about two thirds seen once; the top ten hold approximately 9%. The sample was PBMCs. Source of these receptors: a man aged 55 to 70 in good health and CMV-seronegative. Both conserved end residues are part of each CDR3. The order of the fields is D gene, V gene, clone size, J gene, CDR3 DNA, CDR3 protein. The D gene is left open where the match is weak. Clone size, where shown, is once, few, many, or a class for clones that have expanded.

D gene: NA
V gene: TRBV30
clone size: NA
J gene: TRBJ2-7
CDR3 DNA: TGTGCCTGGAGTGGCGGGACAGCCTACGAGCAGTACTTC
CDR3 protein: CAWSGGTAYEQYF

D gene: NA
V gene: TRBV6-1
clone size: NA
J gene: TRBJ1-1
CDR3 DNA: TGTGCCAGCAGTGAAGCCGGGGTTGTGTTTGAAGCTTTCTTT
CDR3 protein: CASSEAGVVFEAFF

D gene: TRBD1
V gene: TRBV10-2
clone size: NA
J gene: TRBJ2-5
CDR3 DNA: TGCGCCAGCAGTATAACTTTGGACAGGGCGGGGGAGACCCAGTACTTC
CDR3 protein: CASSITLDRAGETQYF

D gene: NA
V gene: TRBV5-4
clone size: few
J gene: TRBJ2-7
CDR3 DNA: TGTGCCAGCAGCTTTTTTAGCCGGGACTCCTACGAGCAGTACTTC
CDR3 protein: CASSFFSRDSYEQYF

D gene: NA
V gene: TRBV19
clone size: few
J gene: TRBJ1-1
CDR3 DNA: TGTGCCAGTAGTGGCGGTCCATTGAACACTGAAGCTTTCTTT
CDR3 protein: CASSGGPLNTEAFF

D gene: TRBD1
V gene: TRBV5-1
clone size: NA
J gene: TRBJ2-7
CDR3 DNA: TGCGCCAGCAGCTTGGGGCAGGGGGCCTACGAGCAGTACTTC
CDR3 protein: CASSLGQGAYEQYF

D gene: NA
V gene: TRBV28
clone size: NA
J gene: TRBJ2-4
CDR3 DNA: TGTGCCAGCAGTTTAGGGAGTACGGACATTCAGTACTTC
CDR3 protein: CASSLGSTDIQYF

D gene: TRBD2
V gene: TRBV6-5
clone size: NA
J gene: TRBJ2-5
CDR3 DNA: TGTGCCAGCAGTGCGTACGGGAGGGCGGGGGAGACCCAGTACTTC
CDR3 protein: CASSAYGRAGETQYF

D gene: NA
V gene: TRBV9
clone size: NA
J gene: TRBJ1-4
CDR3 DNA: TGTGCCAGCAGCGTCCTGGGAGGGGGTTTAACTAATGAAAAACTGTTTTTT
CDR3 protein: CASSVLGGGLTNEKLFF

D gene: TRBD2
V gene: TRBV4-2
clone size: NA
J gene: TRBJ2-7
CDR3 DNA: TGTGCCAGCAGCCTCCTAAGTAGCGGGGGGGCCTCGCACTACGAGCAGTACTTC
CDR3 protein: CASSLLSSGGASHYEQYF

D gene: NA
V gene: TRBV2
clone size: few
J gene: TRBJ2-7
CDR3 DNA: TGTGCCAGCAGTGAAGTTGTCGGTTATAGCTCCTACGAGCAGTACTTC
CDR3 protein: CASSEVVGYSSYEQYF

D gene: NA
V gene: TRBV5-1
clone size: NA
J gene: TRBJ1-1
CDR3 DNA: TGCGCCAGCAGCTTATTACAGGGAATGGGGAACACTGAAGCTTTCTTT
CDR3 protein: CASSLLQGMGNTEAFF

D gene: TRBD1
V gene: TRBV5-8
clone size: NA
J gene: TRBJ1-2
CDR3 DNA: TGTGCCAGCACCTACGGGACAGGGAGGGATGGCTACACCTTC
CDR3 protein: CASTYGTGRDGYTF

D gene: NA
V gene: TRBV5-1
clone size: NA
J gene: TRBJ1-5
CDR3 DNA: TGCGCCAGCAGCTTGGTAGGGGATAGCAATCAGCCCCAGCATTTT
CDR3 protein: CASSLVGDSNQPQHF

D gene: TRBD1
V gene: TRBV5-1
clone size: once
J gene: TRBJ2-5
CDR3 DNA: TGCGCCAGCAGCGTGGACAGGGGGCGAGAGACCCAGTACTTC
CDR3 protein: CASSVDRGRETQYF

D gene: TRBD1
V gene: TRBV5-1
clone size: NA
J gene: TRBJ1-1
CDR3 DNA: TGCGCCAGCAGCTCATCCGGGACAGGGGCCTTCATGAACACTGAAGCTTTCTTT
CDR3 protein: CASSSSGTGAFMNTEAFF

D gene: TRBD2
V gene: TRBV6-1
clone size: NA
J gene: TRBJ2-3
CDR3 DNA: TGTGCCAGCAGTGACCCAGCGGGGGGCGCTTCTAGCACAGATACGCAGTATTTT
CDR3 protein: CASSDPAGGASSTDTQYF

D gene: NA
V gene: TRBV27
clone size: NA
J gene: TRBJ2-7
CDR3 DNA: TGTGCCAGCAGTTTCCGGGACATGGGCGAGCAGTACTTC
CDR3 protein: CASSFRDMGEQYF

D gene: TRBD1
V gene: TRBV15
clone size: NA
J gene: TRBJ2-4
CDR3 DNA: TGTGCCACCACAACAGGGGTGCGAGACATTCAGTACTTC
CDR3 protein: CATTTGVRDIQYF

D gene: NA
V gene: TRBV28
clone size: NA
J gene: TRBJ2-7
CDR3 DNA: TGTGCCAGCAGTTTCCCCAGGGGAACACTCTCCTACGAGCAGTACTTC
CDR3 protein: CASSFPRGTLSYEQYF

D gene: TRBD2
V gene: TRBV29-1
clone size: NA
J gene: TRBJ2-5
CDR3 DNA: TGCAGCGTCCAGGGACTAGCGGGAGAGACCCAGTACTTC
CDR3 protein: CSVQGLAGETQYF

D gene: NA
V gene: TRBV7-2
clone size: NA
J gene: TRBJ2-1
CDR3 DNA: TGTGCCAGCAGCTTGGTAGCGCAAGCCAATGAGCAGTTCTTC
CDR3 protein: CASSLVAQANEQFF

D gene: TRBD1
V gene: TRBV5-1
clone size: few
J gene: TRBJ2-7
CDR3 DNA: TGCGCCAGCAGCTTACAGGGGTACGAGCAGTACTTC
CDR3 protein: CASSLQGYEQYF

D gene: TRBD2
V gene: TRBV28
clone size: NA
J gene: TRBJ2-1
CDR3 DNA: TGTGCCAGCAATCCCTCGACTAGCGGGAGAACTGAGCAGTTCTTC
CDR3 protein: CASNPSTSGRTEQFF

D gene: TRBD2
V gene: TRBV5-4
clone size: once
J gene: TRBJ2-1
CDR3 DNA: TGTGCCAGCAGCCCAGGACTTGGGACTAGCGGGAGCAATGAGCAGTTCTTC
CDR3 protein: CASSPGLGTSGSNEQFF

D gene: NA
V gene: TRBV4-3
clone size: NA
J gene: TRBJ1-4
CDR3 DNA: TGCGCCAGCAGCCAAGCCACACGGGGGGGTAATGAAAAACTGTTTTTT
CDR3 protein: CASSQATRGGNEKLFF

D gene: NA
V gene: TRBV13
clone size: few
J gene: TRBJ2-5
CDR3 DNA: TGTGCCAGCAGCTTAGGACAGGGAGAGACCCAGTACTTC
CDR3 protein: CASSLGQGETQYF

D gene: NA
V gene: TRBV4-3
clone size: NA
J gene: TRBJ2-7
CDR3 DNA: TGCGCCAGCAGCCAAGAACTAGGCGGGTCCTACGAGCAGTACTTC
CDR3 protein: CASSQELGGSYEQYF

D gene: NA
V gene: TRBV5-1
clone size: NA
J gene: TRBJ2-7
CDR3 DNA: TGCGCCAGCAGCTTCCTTGACGGGTACGAGCAGTACTTC
CDR3 protein: CASSFLDGYEQYF

D gene: NA
V gene: TRBV2
clone size: NA
J gene: TRBJ1-2
CDR3 DNA: TGTGCCAGCAGTGAGGGCGGGGGATCCTATGGCTACACCTTC
CDR3 protein: CASSEGGGSYGYTF

D gene: TRBD1
V gene: TRBV7-6
clone size: NA
J gene: TRBJ1-3
CDR3 DNA: TGTGCCAGCAGCTTAGGGACAGGGGGAAACACCATATATTTT
CDR3 protein: CASSLGTGGNTIYF

D gene: NA
V gene: TRBV6-5
clone size: NA
J gene: TRBJ2-1
CDR3 DNA: TGTGCCAGCAGCCATGGCTTCTACAATGAGCAGTTCTTC
CDR3 protein: CASSHGFYNEQFF

D gene: NA
V gene: TRBV30
clone size: few
J gene: TRBJ1-1
CDR3 DNA: TGTGCCTGGAGTGTAAACTATAACACTGAAGCTTTCTTT
CDR3 protein: CAWSVNYNTEAFF

D gene: TRBD1
V gene: TRBV7-9
clone size: once
J gene: TRBJ1-4
CDR3 DNA: TGTGCCAGCAGAAGACAGGGGGACGTTTCAACTAATGAAAAACTGTTTTTT
CDR3 protein: CASRRQGDVSTNEKLFF

D gene: NA
V gene: TRBV4-3
clone size: NA
J gene: TRBJ1-2
CDR3 DNA: TGCGCCAGCAGCCAAGTGGGTTGGGAGAGGGATGGCTACACCTTC
CDR3 protein: CASSQVGWERDGYTF

D gene: TRBD1
V gene: TRBV4-3
clone size: NA
J gene: TRBJ2-1
CDR3 DNA: TGCGCCAGCAGCCAACTAGGGGTGGGAGCGCAGGGGGCATCGGGGAATGAGCAGTTCTTC
CDR3 protein: CASSQLGVGAQGASGNEQFF

D gene: NA
V gene: TRBV19
clone size: NA
J gene: TRBJ2-4
CDR3 DNA: TGTGCCAGTAGTATAGGGCAGGGAGGAGACATTCAGTACTTC
CDR3 protein: CASSIGQGGDIQYF

D gene: TRBD2
V gene: TRBV10-1
clone size: few
J gene: TRBJ2-7
CDR3 DNA: TGCGCCAGCAGCGCCGGGACTAGCGGGGTCGGAGAGTACTTC
CDR3 protein: CASSAGTSGVGEYF

D gene: TRBD1
V gene: TRBV7-9
clone size: few
J gene: TRBJ1-5
CDR3 DNA: TGTGCCAGCAGCCATGTCCCGGGACAGGCTGGAAGCAATCAGCCCCAGCATTTT
CDR3 protein: CASSHVPGQAGSNQPQHF

D gene: TRBD1
V gene: TRBV19
clone size: NA
J gene: TRBJ1-2
CDR3 DNA: TGTGCCAGTAGCCTGGGACAGGGCCAATCTAACTATGGCTACACCTTC
CDR3 protein: CASSLGQGQSNYGYTF

D gene: NA
V gene: TRBV14
clone size: NA
J gene: TRBJ1-5
CDR3 DNA: TGTGCCAGCAGCCAAGGACCGGGTTGGAATCAGCCCCAGCATTTT
CDR3 protein: CASSQGPGWNQPQHF

D gene: NA
V gene: TRBV30
clone size: NA
J gene: TRBJ2-1
CDR3 DNA: TGTGCCTGGAGTGCAGCAGGTGAGCAGTTCTTC
CDR3 protein: CAWSAAGEQFF

D gene: NA
V gene: TRBV5-1
clone size: NA
J gene: TRBJ2-1
CDR3 DNA: TGCGCCAGCAGCTTAGGACAGTTGCTCTACAATGAGCAGTTCTTC
CDR3 protein: CASSLGQLLYNEQFF

D gene: TRBD1
V gene: TRBV30
clone size: few
J gene: TRBJ1-3
CDR3 DNA: TGTGCCTTTGCCGGGACAGACGAATCTGGAAACACCATATATTTT
CDR3 protein: CAFAGTDESGNTIYF

D gene: TRBD1
V gene: TRBV9
clone size: NA
J gene: TRBJ1-2
CDR3 DNA: TGTGCCAGCAGCCGGGGACAGGGGGCGTTTGGCTACACCTTC
CDR3 protein: CASSRGQGAFGYTF

D gene: NA
V gene: TRBV6-4
clone size: NA
J gene: TRBJ2-1
CDR3 DNA: TGTGCCAGCAGTGTCCAACCTGACAGCTACAATGAGCAGTTCTTC
CDR3 protein: CASSVQPDSYNEQFF